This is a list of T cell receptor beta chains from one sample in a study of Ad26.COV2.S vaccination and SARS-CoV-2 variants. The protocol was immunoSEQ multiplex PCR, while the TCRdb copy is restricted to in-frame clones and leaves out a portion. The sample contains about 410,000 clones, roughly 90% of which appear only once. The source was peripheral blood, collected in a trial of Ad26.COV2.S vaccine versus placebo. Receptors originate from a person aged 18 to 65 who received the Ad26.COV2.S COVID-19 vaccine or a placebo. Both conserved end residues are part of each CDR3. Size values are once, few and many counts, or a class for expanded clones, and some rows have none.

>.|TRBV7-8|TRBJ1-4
CAIGRGPNEKLFF
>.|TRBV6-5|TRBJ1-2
CASSYLRDYGYTF
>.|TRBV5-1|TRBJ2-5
CASSLGQNQETQYF
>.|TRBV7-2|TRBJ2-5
CASSQRQGLGETQYF
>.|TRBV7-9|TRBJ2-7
CASSLEKGQGEQYF
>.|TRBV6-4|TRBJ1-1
CASRPQTGSNTEAFF
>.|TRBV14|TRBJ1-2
CASRRSGYGYTF
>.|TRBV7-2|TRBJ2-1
CASSPRLDNSYNEQFF
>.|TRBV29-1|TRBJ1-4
CSARIRGAFNEKLFF
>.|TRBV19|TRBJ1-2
CASSIGPAANYGYTF
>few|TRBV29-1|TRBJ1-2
CSVLDRGANYGYTF
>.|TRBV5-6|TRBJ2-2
CASSLLSLVTGELFF
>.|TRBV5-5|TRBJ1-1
CASSLGLSGNTEAFF
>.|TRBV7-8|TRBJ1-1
CASSLARALYLLENTEAFF
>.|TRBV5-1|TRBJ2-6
CASFDGPYSGANVLTF
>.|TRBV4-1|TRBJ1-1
CASTYFFGTANTEAFF
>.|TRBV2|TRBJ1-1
CASIPDSNTEAFF
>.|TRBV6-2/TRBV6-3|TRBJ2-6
CASSPGPGANVLTF
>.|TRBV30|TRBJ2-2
CAWSGRDSTGELFF
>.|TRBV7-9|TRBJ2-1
CASSLELGRRGTYNEQFF